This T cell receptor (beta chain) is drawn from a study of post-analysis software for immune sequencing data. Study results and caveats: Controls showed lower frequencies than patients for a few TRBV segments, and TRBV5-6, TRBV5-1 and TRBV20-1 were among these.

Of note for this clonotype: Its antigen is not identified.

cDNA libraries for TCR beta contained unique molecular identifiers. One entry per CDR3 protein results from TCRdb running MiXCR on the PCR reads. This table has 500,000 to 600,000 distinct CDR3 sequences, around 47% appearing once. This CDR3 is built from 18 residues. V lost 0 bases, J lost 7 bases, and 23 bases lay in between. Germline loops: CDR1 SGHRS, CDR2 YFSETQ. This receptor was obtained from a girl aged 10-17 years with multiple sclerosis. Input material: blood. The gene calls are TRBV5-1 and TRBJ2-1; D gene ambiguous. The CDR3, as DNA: TGCGCCAGCAGCTTGGGCTTAAAGACGCGACCGAGTGGGAATGAGCAGTTCTTC. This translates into CASSLGLKTRPSGNEQFF.